These 10 T cell receptor beta chains came from one sample sequenced in a study of T cells after yellow fever vaccination. TCRdb re-called the 5' RACE reads through MiXCR, storing one row per CDR3 protein. The sample lists about 350,000 distinct CDR3 sequences; 8% to 9.5% were seen once. The specimen was PBMCs, collected about 41 days after the first yellow fever vaccination. All receptors come from a man aged 18 to 35 who received the YFV17D yellow fever vaccine.

This clonotype was seen at least ten times. The chain couples TRBV6-1 to TRBJ1-5, with 7 positions matching TRBD1. The CDR3 sequence is 15 residues long. CDR1 and CDR2 (germline): MNHNS, SASEGT. Trimming cost V 4 bases and J 5 bases; bases outside gene matches: 8. DNA for the CDR3: TGTGCCAGCAGTGGATTGACAGGGTTGGATCAGCCCCAGCATTTT. Translation: CASSGLTGLDQPQHF.

The genes are TRBV7-9 and TRBJ2-3; tentatively, D is TRBD1 (6 bases). The germline V gene has CDR1 SEHNR and CDR2 FQNEAQ (reference sequence). The CDR3 runs 13 residues. Trimming shortened V by 4 bases and J by 4 bases, and 9 bases separated the two germline ends. CDR3 nucleotide sequence: TGTGCCAGCAGCTCCAGGGGCCCAGATACGCAGTATTTT. This encodes CASSSRGPDTQYF. Filled out from reference TRBV7-9 and TRBJ2-3, the complete variable domain reads DTGVSQNPRHKITKRGQNVTFRCDPISEHNRLYWYRQTLGQGPEFLTYFQNEAQLEKSRLLSDRFSAERPKGSFSTLEIQRTEQGDSAMYLCASSSRGPDTQYFGPGTRLTVL.

V and J are TRBV6-5 and TRBJ2-7, with TRBD1 as a possible D gene (5 bases). Trimming took 4 bases from V and 1 from J, leaving 17 bases between them. The CDR3 runs to 16 residues. Looked up from germline, CDR1 is MNHEY and CDR2 is SVGAGI. CDR3: CASSSALGDGSYEQYF. The CDR3, as DNA: TGTGCCAGCAGTTCAGCCCTAGGGGATGGGTCCTACGAGCAGTACTTC.

The chain carries TRBV5-6 and TRBJ2-2; 9 bases agree with TRBD1. This CDR3 is 16 amino acids long. With V trimmed by 2 bases and J by 5 bases, 7 bases remained unmatched. From germline, CDR1 is SGHDT and CDR2 YYEEEE. The CDR3 nucleotides are TGTGCCAGCAGCTTCACAGGGGGCGGACGGACCGGGGAGCTGTTTTTT. It translates to CASSFTGGGRTGELFF.

This clonotype was counted a few times. This chain links TRBV10-3 with TRBJ2-1, with D perhaps TRBD1 (6 bases). V was cut by 3 bases and J by 3 bases, with 18 bases left in between. CDR1 is ENHRY and CDR2 is SYGVKD in the germline V gene. The CDR3 spans 17 residues. The CDR3 loop is CAISEGGETPYYNEQFF. CDR3 coding DNA: TGTGCCATCAGTGAAGGGGGAGAGACACCTTACTACAATGAGCAGTTCTTC.

This clonotype was observed a handful of times. The V call is TRBV5-6, the J call TRBJ1-5; possible D gene TRBD1, 5 bases. Deletions cut 2 bases from V and 0 bases from J, with 15 bases between. CDR3 size: 17 residues. Germline V lookup: CDR1 SGHDT, CDR2 YYEEEE. In nucleotides, the CDR3 is TGTGCCAGCAGCTTAACAAGGGGCGTCTATAGCAATCAGCCCCAGCATTTT. It is translated as CASSLTRGVYSNQPQHF.

This chain joins TRBV6-5 and TRBJ1-1; D ambiguous. The CDR3 consists of 15 residues. V lost 3 bases to trimming and J lost 4 bases, with 15 bases between them. The germline CDR1 and CDR2 sequences are MNHEY and SVGAGI. The CDR3 bases are TGTGCCAGCAGTTATGCGGGCGACCTGGGCACTGAAGCTTTCTTT. This codes for CASSYAGDLGTEAFF.

This rearrangement joins TRBV6-5 to TRBJ1-5; no reliable D call. The germline V and J ends were trimmed by 2 bases and 5 bases, with 10 bases remaining between them. The CDR3 is 14 residues long. Germline V CDR1 and CDR2: MNHEY, SVGAGI. CDR3 region: CASSYSGEDQPQHF. The CDR3 nucleotides are TGTGCCAGCAGTTACAGTGGAGAAGATCAGCCCCAGCATTTT.

This clonotype was detected only a few times. The chain combines TRBV18 with TRBJ2-7, with 7 bases that match TRBD1. CDR1 KGHSH and CDR2 LQKENI come from the germline V gene. This CDR3 is built from 12 residues. V shed 6 bases, J shed 7 bases, and the junction held 6 bases outside the gene matches. This CDR3 reads CASSLTGIEQYV. CDR3 sequence (DNA): TGTGCCAGCTCCCTGACAGGGATAGAGCAGTACGTC.

This clonotype was observed many times. The rearrangement uses TRBV20-1 and TRBJ2-2, with 11 bases identical to TRBD2. The CDR3 runs 14 residues. In germline, CDR1 is DFQATT, CDR2 SNEGSKA (reference sequence). CDR3 in amino acids: CKHRLAGNTGELFF. As DNA, the CDR3 is TGCAAACACCGACTAGCGGGAAACACCGGGGAGCTGTTTTTT.